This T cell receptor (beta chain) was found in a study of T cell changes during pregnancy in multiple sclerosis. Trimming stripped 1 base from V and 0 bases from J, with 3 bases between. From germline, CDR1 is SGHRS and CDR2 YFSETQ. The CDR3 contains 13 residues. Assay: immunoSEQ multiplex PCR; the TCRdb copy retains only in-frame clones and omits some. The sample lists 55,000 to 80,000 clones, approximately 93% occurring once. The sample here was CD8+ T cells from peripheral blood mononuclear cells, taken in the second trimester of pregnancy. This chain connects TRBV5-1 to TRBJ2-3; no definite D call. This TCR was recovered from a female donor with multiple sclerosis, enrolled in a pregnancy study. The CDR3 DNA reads TGCGCCAGCAGCTTGCCAAGCACAGATACGCAGTATTTT. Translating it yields CASSLPSTDTQYF.